Ten or more counts support the clone carrying this TCR beta chain. Its antigen remains unknown. The data were obtained in a study of T-cell memory formation after mild COVID-19. General study points: Cross-reactive memory appears to have joined, as suggested by some responding clones showing up in pre-infection memory.

CDR1 and CDR2 from the germline V gene are SEHNR and FQNEAQ (reference sequence). Trimming shortened V by 3 bases and J by 0 bases, and 19 bases separated the two germline ends. The CDR3 loop spans 18 amino acids. One entry per CDR3 protein results from TCRdb running MiXCR on the 5' RACE reads. The sample carries some 150,000 distinct CDR3 sequences, around 15% recorded once. Sequencing input: PBMCs or a T cell subset sorted from them (not recorded which). The clonotype was recovered from an adult woman who had mild COVID-19 (a few samples of this study predate the infection). Cell type and time point are not known. V and J are TRBV7-9 and TRBJ2-3; D may be TRBD1 (5 bases). CDR3 sequence: CASSFVGLTESSTDTQYF. CDR3 in DNA: TGTGCCAGCAGCTTCGTCGGGTTGACAGAATCTAGCACAGATACGCAGTATTTT.